This T cell receptor (beta chain) was identified during a study of blood T cell repertoires in COVID-19. For the study at large: COVID-19 samples collected from the United States, Italy and Spain covered acute and convalescent phases. PBMCs, B-cell-depleted T cells, or T cells were the source of the cDNA or gDNA that made up the material.

How the authors handled the data: Amplification from reference gene primers served as the basis for estimated nucleated cell counts. Measured with immunoSEQ multiplex PCR; TCRdb has only the in-frame clones, and not every one. V, J and clone size reflect that table, while D and trimming were determined from the DNA. The sample carries 90,000 to 130,000 clones, more than 75% recorded once. The V segment lost 3 bases and the J segment 1 base; nucleotides outside the gene matches: 1. This CDR3 region has 14 residues. Germline V CDR1 and CDR2: SQVTM, ANQGSEA. Sequencing used peripheral blood. The chain joins TRBV29-1 to TRBJ2-3, with 10 bases fitting TRBD2. The clonotype was recovered from a man aged 40-55 years with acute or convalescent COVID-19. The CDR3 DNA reads TGCAGCGTTGAGGGGACTAGCGGCACAGATACGCAGTATTTT. This gives the protein CSVEGTSGTDTQYF.